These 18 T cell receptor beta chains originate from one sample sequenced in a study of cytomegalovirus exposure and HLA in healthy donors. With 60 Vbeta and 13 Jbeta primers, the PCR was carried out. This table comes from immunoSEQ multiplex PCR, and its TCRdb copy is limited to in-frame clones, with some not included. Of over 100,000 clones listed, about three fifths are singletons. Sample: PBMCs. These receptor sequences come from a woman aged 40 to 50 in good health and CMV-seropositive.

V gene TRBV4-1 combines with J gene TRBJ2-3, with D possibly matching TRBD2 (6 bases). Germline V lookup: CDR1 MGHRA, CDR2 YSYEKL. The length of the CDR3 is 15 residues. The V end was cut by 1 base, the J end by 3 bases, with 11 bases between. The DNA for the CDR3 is TGCGCCAGCAGCCAAGTGGGAGGTTTAACAGATACGCAGTATTTT. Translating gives CASSQVGGLTDTQYF.

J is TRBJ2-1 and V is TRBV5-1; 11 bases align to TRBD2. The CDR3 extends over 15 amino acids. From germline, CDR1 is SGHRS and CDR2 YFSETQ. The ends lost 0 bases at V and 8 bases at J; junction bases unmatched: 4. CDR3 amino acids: CASSLVAGGPHEQFF. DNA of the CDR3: TGCGCCAGCAGCTTGGTAGCGGGGGGGCCCCATGAGCAGTTCTTC.

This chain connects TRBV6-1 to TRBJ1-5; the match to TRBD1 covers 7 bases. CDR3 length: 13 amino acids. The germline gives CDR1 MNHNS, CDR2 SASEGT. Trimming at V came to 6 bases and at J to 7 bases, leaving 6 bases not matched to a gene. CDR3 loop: CASRTGVGQPQHF. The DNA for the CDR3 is TGTGCCAGCAGAACAGGGGTAGGGCAGCCCCAGCATTTT.

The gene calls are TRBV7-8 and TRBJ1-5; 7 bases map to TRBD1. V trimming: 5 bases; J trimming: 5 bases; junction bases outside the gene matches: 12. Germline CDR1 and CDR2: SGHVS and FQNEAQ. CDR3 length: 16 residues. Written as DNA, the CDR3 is TGTGCCAGCAGCCGGGACAGTAGTTGGGGCGATCAGCCCCAGCATTTT. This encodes CASSRDSSWGDQPQHF. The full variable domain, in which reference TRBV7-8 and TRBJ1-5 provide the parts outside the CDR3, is GAGVSQSPRYKVAKRGQDVALRCDPISGHVSLFWYQQALGQGPEFLTYFQNEAQLDKSGLPSDRFFAERPEGSVSTLKIQRTQQEDSAVYLCASSRDSSWGDQPQHFGDGTRLSIL.

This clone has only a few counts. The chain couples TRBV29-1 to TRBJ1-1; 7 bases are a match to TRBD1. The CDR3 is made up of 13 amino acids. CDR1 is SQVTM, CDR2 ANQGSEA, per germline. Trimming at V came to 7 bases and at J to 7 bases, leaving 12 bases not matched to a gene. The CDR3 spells CSARTGRAREAFF. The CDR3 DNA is TGCAGCGCCCGGACAGGCCGGGCTCGTGAAGCTTTCTTT. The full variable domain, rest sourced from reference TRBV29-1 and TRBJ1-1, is SAVISQKPSRDICQRGTSLTIQCQVDSQVTMMFWYRQQPGQSLTLIATANQGSEATYESGFVIDKFPISRPNLTFSTLTVSNMSPEDSSIYLCSARTGRAREAFFGQGTRLTVV.

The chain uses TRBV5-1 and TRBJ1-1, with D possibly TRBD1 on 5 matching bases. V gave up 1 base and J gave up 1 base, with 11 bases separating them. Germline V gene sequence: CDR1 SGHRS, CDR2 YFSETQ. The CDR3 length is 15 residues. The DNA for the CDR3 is TGCGCCAGCAGCTTGAATGGGGGGACGAACACTGAAGCTTTCTTT. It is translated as CASSLNGGTNTEAFF.

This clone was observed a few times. The CDR3: CASSSLTGTGLTDTQYF. The DNA for the CDR3 is TGCGCCAGCAGCTCGCTAACCGGGACAGGACTCACAGATACGCAGTATTTT. The chain links TRBV5-1 to TRBJ2-3; 8 positions agree with TRBD1. The CDR3 consists of 17 residues. The germline V gene encodes CDR1 SGHRS and CDR2 YFSETQ. V was clipped by 3 bases and J by 2 bases; unmatched bases: 11.

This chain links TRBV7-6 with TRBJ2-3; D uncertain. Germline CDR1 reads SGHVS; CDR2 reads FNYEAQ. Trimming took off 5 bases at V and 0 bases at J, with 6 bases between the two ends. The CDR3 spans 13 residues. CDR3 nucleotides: TGTGCCAGCAGCATCCCTAGCACAGATACGCAGTATTTT. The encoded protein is CASSIPSTDTQYF.

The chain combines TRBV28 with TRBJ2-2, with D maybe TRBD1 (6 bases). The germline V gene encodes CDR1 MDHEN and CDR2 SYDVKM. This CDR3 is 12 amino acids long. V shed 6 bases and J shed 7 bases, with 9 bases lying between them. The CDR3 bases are TGTGCCAGCAGGCAGGGGAACGGGGAGCTGTTTTTT. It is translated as CASRQGNGELFF. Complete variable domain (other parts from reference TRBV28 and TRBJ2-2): DVKVTQSSRYLVKRTGEKVFLECVQDMDHENMFWYRQDPGLGLRLIYFSYDVKMKEKGDIPEGYSVSREKKERFSLILESASTNQTSMYLCASRQGNGELFFGEGSRLTVL.

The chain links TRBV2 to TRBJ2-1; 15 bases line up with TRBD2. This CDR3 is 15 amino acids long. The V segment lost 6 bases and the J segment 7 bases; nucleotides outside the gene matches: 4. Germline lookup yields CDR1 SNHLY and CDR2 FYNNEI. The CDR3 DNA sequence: TGTGCCAGCAGGGGACTAGCGGGAGGCGGGAATGAGCAGTTCTTC. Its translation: CASRGLAGGGNEQFF. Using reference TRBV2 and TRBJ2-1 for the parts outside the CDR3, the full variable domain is EPEVTQTPSHQVTQMGQEVILRCVPISNHLYFYWYRQILGQKVEFLVSFYNNEISEKSEIFDDQFSVERPDGSNFTLKIRSTKLEDSAMYFCASRGLAGGGNEQFFGPGTRLTVL.

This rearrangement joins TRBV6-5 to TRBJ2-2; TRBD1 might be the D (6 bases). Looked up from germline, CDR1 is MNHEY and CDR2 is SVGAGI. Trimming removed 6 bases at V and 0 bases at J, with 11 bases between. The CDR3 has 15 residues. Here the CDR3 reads CASSQQGANTGELFF. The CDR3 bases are TGTGCCAGCAGCCAACAGGGAGCGAACACCGGGGAGCTGTTTTTT.

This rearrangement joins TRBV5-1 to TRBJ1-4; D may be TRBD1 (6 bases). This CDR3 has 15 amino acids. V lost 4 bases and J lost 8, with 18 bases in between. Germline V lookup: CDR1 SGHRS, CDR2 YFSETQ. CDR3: CASSLSGAGDEKLFF. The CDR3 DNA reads TGCGCCAGCAGCCTTTCGGGGGCGGGGGACGAAAAACTGTTTTTT.

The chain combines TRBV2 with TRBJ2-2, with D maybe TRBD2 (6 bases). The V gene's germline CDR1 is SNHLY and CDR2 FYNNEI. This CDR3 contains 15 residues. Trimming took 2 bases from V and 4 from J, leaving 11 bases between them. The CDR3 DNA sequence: TGTGCCAGCAGTGAATGGAGGGCTCTCACCGGGGAGCTGTTTTTT. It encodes CASSEWRALTGELFF.

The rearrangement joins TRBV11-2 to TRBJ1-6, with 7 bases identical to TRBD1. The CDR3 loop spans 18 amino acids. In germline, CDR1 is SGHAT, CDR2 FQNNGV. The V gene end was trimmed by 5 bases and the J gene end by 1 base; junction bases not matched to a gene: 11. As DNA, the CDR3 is TGTGCCAGCAGCACTCGACAGGGCCCGGGGTCCTATAATTCACCCCTCCACTTT. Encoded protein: CASSTRQGPGSYNSPLHF.

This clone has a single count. CDR3 bases: TGTGCCAGCAGACTTCGACTAGCGGCTACGGGGGATGAGCAGTTCTTC. Translated: CASRLRLAATGDEQFF. The genes are TRBV7-9 and TRBJ2-1, with TRBD2 identical over 9 bases. Trimming removed 6 bases from V and 8 bases from J; junction bases left unmatched: 14. Germline lookup yields CDR1 SEHNR and CDR2 FQNEAQ (reference sequence). CDR3 size: 16 residues.

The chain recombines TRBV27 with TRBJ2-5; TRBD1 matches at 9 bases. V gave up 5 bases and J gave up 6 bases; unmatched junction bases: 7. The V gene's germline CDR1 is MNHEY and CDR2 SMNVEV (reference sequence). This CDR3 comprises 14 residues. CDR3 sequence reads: CASSLNRGRKTQYF. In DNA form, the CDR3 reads TGTGCCAGCAGTCTCAACAGGGGGCGAAAGACCCAGTACTTC.

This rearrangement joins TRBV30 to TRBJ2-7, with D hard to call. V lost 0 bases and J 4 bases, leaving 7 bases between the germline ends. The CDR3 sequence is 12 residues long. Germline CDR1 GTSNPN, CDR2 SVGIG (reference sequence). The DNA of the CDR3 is TGTGCCTGGAGTGTCGAAGCTTACGAGCAGTACTTC. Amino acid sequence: CAWSVEAYEQYF.

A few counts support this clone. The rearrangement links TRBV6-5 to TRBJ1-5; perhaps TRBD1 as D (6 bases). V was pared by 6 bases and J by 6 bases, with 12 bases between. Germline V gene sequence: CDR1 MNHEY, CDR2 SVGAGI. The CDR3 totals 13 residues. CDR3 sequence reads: CASRKGTFQPQHF. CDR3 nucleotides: TGTGCCAGCAGAAAAGGGACATTTCAGCCCCAGCATTTT.